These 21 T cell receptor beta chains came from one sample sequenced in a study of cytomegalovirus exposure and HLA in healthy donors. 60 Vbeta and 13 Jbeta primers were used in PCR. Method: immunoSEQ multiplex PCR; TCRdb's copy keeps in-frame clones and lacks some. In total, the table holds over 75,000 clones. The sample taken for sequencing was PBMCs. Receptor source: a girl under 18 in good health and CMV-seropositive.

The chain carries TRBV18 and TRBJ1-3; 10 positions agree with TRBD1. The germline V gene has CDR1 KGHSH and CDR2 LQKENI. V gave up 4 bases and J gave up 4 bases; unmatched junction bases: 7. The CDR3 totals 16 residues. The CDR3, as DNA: TGTGCCAGCTCACTCCAGGGACAGGGGTTCGGAAACACCATATATTTT. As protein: CASSLQGQGFGNTIYF. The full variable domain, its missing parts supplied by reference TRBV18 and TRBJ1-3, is NAGVMQNPRHLVRRRGQEARLRCSPMKGHSHVYWYRQLPEEGLKFMVYLQKENIIDESGMPKERFSAEFPKEGPSILRIQQVVRGDSAAYFCASSLQGQGFGNTIYFGEGSWLTVV.

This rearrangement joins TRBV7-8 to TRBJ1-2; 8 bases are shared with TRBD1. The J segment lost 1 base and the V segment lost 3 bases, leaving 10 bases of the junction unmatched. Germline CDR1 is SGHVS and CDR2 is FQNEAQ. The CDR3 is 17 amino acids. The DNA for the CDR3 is TGTGCCAGCAGCTTTCGGGTGCGTGGACAGGGTAACTATGGCTACACCTTC. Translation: CASSFRVRGQGNYGYTF.

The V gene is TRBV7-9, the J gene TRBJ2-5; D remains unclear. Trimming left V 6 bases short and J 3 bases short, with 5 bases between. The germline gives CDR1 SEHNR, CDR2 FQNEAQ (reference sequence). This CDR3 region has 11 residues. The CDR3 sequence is CASSVKETQYF. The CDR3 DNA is TGTGCCAGCAGTGTTAAAGAGACCCAGTACTTC.

The CDR3 reads CASSTGTAILNTEAFF. The CDR3 DNA reads TGTGCCAGCAGCACCGGGACAGCGATACTGAACACTGAAGCTTTCTTT. The V gene is TRBV5-4, the J gene TRBJ1-1; 7 bases align to TRBD1. CDR1 and CDR2 from the germline V gene are SGHNT and YYREEE (reference sequence). CDR3 size: 16 residues. The V segment lost 4 bases and the J segment 0 bases; nucleotides outside the gene matches: 9.

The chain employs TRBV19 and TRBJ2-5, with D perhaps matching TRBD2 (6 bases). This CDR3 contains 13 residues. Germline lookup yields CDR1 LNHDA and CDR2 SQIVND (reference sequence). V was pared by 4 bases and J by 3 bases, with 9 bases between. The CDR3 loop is CASSTRGKETQYF. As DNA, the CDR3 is TGTGCCAGTAGTACCCGGGGGAAAGAGACCCAGTACTTC.

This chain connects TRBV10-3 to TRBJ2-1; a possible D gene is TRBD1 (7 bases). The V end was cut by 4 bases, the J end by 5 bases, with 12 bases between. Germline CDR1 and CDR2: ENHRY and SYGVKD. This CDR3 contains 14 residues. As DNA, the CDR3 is TGTGCCATCAGTGCACAGGGGAGGCACAATGAGCAGTTCTTC. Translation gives CAISAQGRHNEQFF.

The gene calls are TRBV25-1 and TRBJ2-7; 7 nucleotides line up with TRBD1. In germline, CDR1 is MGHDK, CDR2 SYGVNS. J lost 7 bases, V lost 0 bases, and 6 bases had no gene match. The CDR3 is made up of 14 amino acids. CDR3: CASSEYSTGAEQYF. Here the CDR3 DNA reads TGTGCCAGCAGTGAATATTCCACAGGGGCTGAGCAGTACTTC.

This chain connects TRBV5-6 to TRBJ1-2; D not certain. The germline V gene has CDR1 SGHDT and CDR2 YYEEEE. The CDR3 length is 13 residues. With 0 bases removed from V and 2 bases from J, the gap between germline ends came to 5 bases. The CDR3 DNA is TGTGCCAGCAGCTTGGACCGGAACTATGGCTACACCTTC. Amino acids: CASSLDRNYGYTF. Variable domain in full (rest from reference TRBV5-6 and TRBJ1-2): DAGVTQSPTHLIKTRGQQVTLRCSPKSGHDTVSWYQQALGQGPQFIFQYYEEEERQRGNFPDRFSGHQFPNYSSELNVNALLLGDSALYLCASSLDRNYGYTFGSGTRLTVV.

CDR3 in amino acids: CASGFLLGANTEAFF. In DNA form, the CDR3 reads TGTGCTAGTGGTTTCCTCCTGGGGGCGAACACTGAAGCTTTCTTT. The gene calls are TRBV12-5 and TRBJ1-1; D is possibly TRBD1 (6 bases). Germline V lookup: CDR1 LGHNT, CDR2 FRNRAP. Trimming stripped 3 bases from V and 1 base from J, with 12 bases between. The CDR3 runs to 15 residues.

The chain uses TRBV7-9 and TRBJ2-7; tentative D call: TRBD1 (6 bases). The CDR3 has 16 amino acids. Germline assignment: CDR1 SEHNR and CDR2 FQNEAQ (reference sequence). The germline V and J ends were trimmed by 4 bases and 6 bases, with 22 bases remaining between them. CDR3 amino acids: CASSSYSHTGHPEQYF. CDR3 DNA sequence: TGTGCCAGCAGCTCCTACTCCCACACAGGGCATCCCGAGCAGTACTTC.

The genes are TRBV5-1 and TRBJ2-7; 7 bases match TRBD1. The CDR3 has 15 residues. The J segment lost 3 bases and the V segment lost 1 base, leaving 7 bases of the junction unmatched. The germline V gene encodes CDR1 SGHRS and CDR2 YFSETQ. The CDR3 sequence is CASSLSGGGVYEQYV. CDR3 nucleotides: TGCGCCAGCAGCTTGTCAGGGGGTGGTGTCTACGAGCAGTACGTC.

CDR3 amino acids: CASSLVETGGVEAFF. The CDR3 DNA is TGTGCCAGCAGCTTAGTCGAGACAGGGGGAGTTGAAGCTTTCTTT. The chain has TRBV11-3 and TRBJ1-1; TRBD1 matches 9 bases. From germline, CDR1 is SGHNT and CDR2 YENEEA. The CDR3 runs to 15 residues. With V trimmed by 1 base and J by 7 bases, 7 bases remained unmatched.

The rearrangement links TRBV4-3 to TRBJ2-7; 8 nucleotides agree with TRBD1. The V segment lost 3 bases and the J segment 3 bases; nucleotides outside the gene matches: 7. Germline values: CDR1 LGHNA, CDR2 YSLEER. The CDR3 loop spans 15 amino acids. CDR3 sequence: CASSQVDRGVYEQYV. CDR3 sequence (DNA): TGCGCCAGCAGCCAGGTCGACAGGGGAGTCTACGAGCAGTACGTC.

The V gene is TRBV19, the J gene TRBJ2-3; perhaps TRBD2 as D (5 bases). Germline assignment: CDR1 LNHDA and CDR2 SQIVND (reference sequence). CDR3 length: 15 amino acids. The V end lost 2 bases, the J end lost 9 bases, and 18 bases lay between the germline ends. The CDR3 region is CASSIRFSPSGTQYF. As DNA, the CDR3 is TGTGCCAGTAGTATACGTTTCTCTCCGTCGGGGACGCAGTATTTT.

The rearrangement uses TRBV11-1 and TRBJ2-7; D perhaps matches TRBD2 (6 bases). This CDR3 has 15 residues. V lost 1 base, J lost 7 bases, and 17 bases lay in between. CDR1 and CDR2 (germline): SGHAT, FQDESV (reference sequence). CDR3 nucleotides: TGTGCCAGCAGCTTAGATGGAGGGAGGTTGGGAGAGCAGTACTTC. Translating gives CASSLDGGRLGEQYF.

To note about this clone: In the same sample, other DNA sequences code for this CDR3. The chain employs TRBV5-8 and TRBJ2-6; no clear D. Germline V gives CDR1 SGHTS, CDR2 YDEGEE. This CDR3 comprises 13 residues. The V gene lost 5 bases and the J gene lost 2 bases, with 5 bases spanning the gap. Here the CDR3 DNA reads TGTGCCAGCAGAATAGCTGGGGCCAACGTCCTGACTTTC. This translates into CASRIAGANVLTF.

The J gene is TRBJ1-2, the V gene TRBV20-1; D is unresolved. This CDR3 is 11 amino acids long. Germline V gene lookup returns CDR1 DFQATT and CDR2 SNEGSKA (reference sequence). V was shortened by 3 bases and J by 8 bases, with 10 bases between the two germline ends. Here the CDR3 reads CSARSPGGYTF. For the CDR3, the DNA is TGCAGTGCTAGGTCCCCGGGAGGCTACACCTTC.

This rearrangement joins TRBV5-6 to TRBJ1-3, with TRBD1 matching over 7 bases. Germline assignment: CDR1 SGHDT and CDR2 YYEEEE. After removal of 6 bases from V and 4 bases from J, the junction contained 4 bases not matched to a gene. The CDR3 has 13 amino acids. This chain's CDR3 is CASTGTVGNTIYF. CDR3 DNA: TGTGCCAGCACCGGGACAGTGGGAAACACCATATATTTT.

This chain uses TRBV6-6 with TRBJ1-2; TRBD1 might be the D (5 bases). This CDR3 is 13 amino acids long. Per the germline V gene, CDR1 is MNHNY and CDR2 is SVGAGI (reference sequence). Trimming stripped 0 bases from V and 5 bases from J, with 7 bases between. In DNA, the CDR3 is TGTGCCAGCAGTTACTCGAAGGGGTATGGCTACACCTTC. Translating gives CASSYSKGYGYTF.

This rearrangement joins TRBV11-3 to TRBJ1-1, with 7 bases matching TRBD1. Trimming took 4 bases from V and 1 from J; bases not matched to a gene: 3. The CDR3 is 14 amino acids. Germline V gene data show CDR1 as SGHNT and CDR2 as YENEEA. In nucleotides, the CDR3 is TGTGCCAGCAGCTCGACAGGGTCGAACACTGAAGCTTTCTTT. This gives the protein CASSSTGSNTEAFF.

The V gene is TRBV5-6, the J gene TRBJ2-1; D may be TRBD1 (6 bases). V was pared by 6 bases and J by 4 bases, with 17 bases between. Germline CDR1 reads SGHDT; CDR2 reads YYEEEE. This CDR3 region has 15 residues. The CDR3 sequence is CASTRVGQSYNEQFF. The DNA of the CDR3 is TGTGCCAGCACCCGCGTCGGACAGAGTTACAATGAGCAGTTCTTC. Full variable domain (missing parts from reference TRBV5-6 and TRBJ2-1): DAGVTQSPTHLIKTRGQQVTLRCSPKSGHDTVSWYQQALGQGPQFIFQYYEEEERQRGNFPDRFSGHQFPNYSSELNVNALLLGDSALYLCASTRVGQSYNEQFFGPGTRLTVL.